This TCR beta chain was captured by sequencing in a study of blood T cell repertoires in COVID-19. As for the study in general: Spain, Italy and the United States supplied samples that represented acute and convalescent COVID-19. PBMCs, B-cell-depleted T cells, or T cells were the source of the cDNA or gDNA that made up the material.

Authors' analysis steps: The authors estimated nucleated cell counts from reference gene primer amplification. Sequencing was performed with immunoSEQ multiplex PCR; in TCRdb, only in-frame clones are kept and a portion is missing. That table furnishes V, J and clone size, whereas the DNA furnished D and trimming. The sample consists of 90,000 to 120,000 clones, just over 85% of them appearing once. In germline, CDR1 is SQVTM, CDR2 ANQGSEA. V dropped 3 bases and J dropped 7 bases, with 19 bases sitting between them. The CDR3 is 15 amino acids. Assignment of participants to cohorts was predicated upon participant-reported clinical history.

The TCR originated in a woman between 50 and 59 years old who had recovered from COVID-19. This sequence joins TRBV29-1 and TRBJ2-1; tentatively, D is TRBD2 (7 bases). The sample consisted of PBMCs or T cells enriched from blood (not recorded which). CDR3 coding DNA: TGCAGCGTTGAGTATAGTGGGGGGGCATATAATGAGCAGTTCTTC. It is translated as CSVEYSGGAYNEQFF.